These 22 T cell receptor beta chains were all obtained from the same sample, sequenced in a study of CD8 T cells in Susac syndrome (dated by TCRdb to between 2018 and 2021). The library was obtained by the immunoSEQ multiplex PCR assay. RNA was extracted using the RNeasy kit, and roughly 0.5 to 1 microgram was reverse transcribed with random hexamers. The public reads were quality trimmed at Q25 with fastp and then assembled into clones with MiXCR by TCRdb, keeping productive beta chains. Identical CDR3 proteins give one entry, which carries the most common genes and DNA. In all, the sample holds about 160,000 distinct CDR3 sequences, and around 93% of those were seen once. Together, the top ten hold around 0.13% of the sample. Source material: CD4+ T cells from PBMCs. The receptors originated from a human donor in good health.

The genes are TRBV7-2 and TRBJ2-7; either TRBD1 or TRBD2 may supply D (5 bases each). Germline V gene sequence: CDR1 SGHTA, CDR2 FQGNSA. This CDR3 comprises 14 residues. Trimming took 3 bases from V and 9 from J, leaving 18 bases between them. The CDR3 DNA reads TGTGCCAGCAGCTTTGGGGACGGGACGTCCAGGCAGTACTTC. It yields the protein CASSFGDGTSRQYF.

The gene calls are TRBV12-3 or TRBV12-4 and TRBJ1-1; D might be TRBD1 (5 bases). The CDR3 runs 13 residues. The V end was cut by 8 bases, the J end by 2 bases, with 12 bases between. The CDR3 DNA is TGTGCCAGCGGGTTGACAGCTAACACTGAAGCTTTCTTT. Amino acids: CASGLTANTEAFF.

The chain combines TRBV25-1 with TRBJ2-1; possibly TRBD1 or TRBD2 for D (6 bases each). The CDR3 consists of 16 residues. Trimming shortened V by 3 bases and J by 1 base, and 13 bases separated the two germline ends. CDR1 is MGHDK and CDR2 is SYGVNS in the germline V gene. The CDR3 nucleotides read TGTGCCAGCAGTGATACTGGGGGGCGTTCCTACAATGAGCAGTTCTTC. It encodes CASSDTGGRSYNEQFF.

V is TRBV5-1 and J is TRBJ2-3, with 7 bases that match TRBD2. CDR1 SGHRS and CDR2 YFSETQ come from the germline V gene. This CDR3 is 16 amino acids long. The ends lost 4 bases at V and 6 bases at J; junction bases unmatched: 14. CDR3 sequence (DNA): TGCGCCAGCAGCCGGTCCTCCAGCGGGGCCCAGGATACGCAGTATTTT. It specifies CASSRSSSGAQDTQYF.

The gene calls are TRBV20-1 and TRBJ1-2; D remains ambiguous. The V and J ends lost 2 bases and 5 bases respectively, with 12 bases between them. Germline-derived CDR1 and CDR2 are DFQATT and SNEGSKA (reference sequence). There are 13 residues in the CDR3. CDR3 residues: CSARWQQHYGYTF. The DNA of the CDR3 is TGCAGTGCTAGATGGCAGCAGCATTATGGCTACACCTTC.

The V and J genes are TRBV23-1 and TRBJ1-3; D remains unclear. TRBV23-1 is sorted into the ORF group, with uncertain function. V gave up 4 bases and J gave up 2 bases, with 18 bases separating them. The CDR3 extends over 17 amino acids. The CDR3 region is CASSLNPTVSPGNTIYF. CDR3 DNA sequence: TGCGCCAGCAGTCTGAACCCGACTGTTTCCCCTGGAAACACCATATATTTT.

This chain joins TRBV29-1 and TRBJ1-5, with D perhaps TRBD1 (6 bases). Germline CDR1 SQVTM, CDR2 ANQGSEA. With 5 bases removed from V and 2 bases from J, the gap between germline ends came to 19 bases. This CDR3 is 16 amino acids long. CDR3 amino acids: CSVTWGGRTGNQPQHF. The DNA for the CDR3 is TGCAGCGTTACCTGGGGGGGGCGTACGGGCAATCAGCCCCAGCATTTT.

The chain recombines TRBV7-8 with TRBJ2-2; D not certain. Germline loops: CDR1 SGHVS, CDR2 FQNEAQ. The CDR3 sequence is 13 residues long. V was pared by 3 bases and J by 6 bases, with 8 bases between. Here the CDR3 reads CASSLQDSGELFF. DNA of the CDR3: TGTGCCAGCAGCTTGCAGGATTCCGGGGAGCTGTTTTTT.

The genes are TRBV6-2 or TRBV6-3 and TRBJ1-5, with D maybe TRBD1 (5 bases). The CDR3 has 15 amino acids. The ends were cut back, 6 bases at V and 6 bases at J, with 18 bases in the middle. Germline-derived CDR1 and CDR2 are MNHEY and SVGEGT. As DNA, the CDR3 is TGTGCCAGCAGCTGGGACCTGACCATCAGTCAGCCCCAGCATTTT. Its translation: CASSWDLTISQPQHF.

This sequence joins TRBV29-1 and TRBJ1-1; no firm D call. Germline V CDR1 and CDR2: SQVTM, ANQGSEA. The CDR3 consists of 12 residues. V lost 4 bases and J 4 bases, leaving 10 bases between the germline ends. This CDR3 reads CSVVEGSTEAFF. CDR3 DNA: TGCAGCGTTGTTGAAGGCAGCACTGAAGCTTTCTTT.

The V call is TRBV12-3 or TRBV12-4, the J call TRBJ2-7; D might be TRBD2 (6 bases). CDR3 length: 15 amino acids. Deletions cut 4 bases from V and 2 bases from J, with 15 bases between. The CDR3 protein is CASSSFGTATYEQYF. The CDR3 nucleotides are TGTGCCAGCAGTTCATTCGGGACTGCGACCTACGAGCAGTACTTC.

The V call is TRBV12-3 or TRBV12-4, the J call TRBJ2-1; a possible D gene is TRBD2 (6 bases). Trimming removed 4 bases from V and 13 bases from J, with 11 bases in between. The CDR3 runs to 11 residues. The CDR3: CASSSGTVQFF. In nucleotides, the CDR3 is TGTGCCAGCAGTTCCGGGACTGTACAGTTCTTC.

The V gene is TRBV20-1, the J gene TRBJ1-6; D is unclear. Between the trimmed V and J ends, which lost 1 base and 6 bases, there was a span of 7 bases. Germline assignment: CDR1 DFQATT and CDR2 SNEGSKA (reference sequence). The CDR3 is 13 amino acids. The CDR3 reads CSARGGFNSPLHF. The CDR3 DNA follows: TGCAGTGCTAGAGGCGGATTTAATTCACCCCTCCACTTT.

The chain recombines TRBV3-1 with TRBJ2-5; no clear D. The CDR3 extends over 14 amino acids. Trimming left V 5 bases short and J 5 bases short, with 15 bases between. Germline CDR1 is LGHDT and CDR2 is YNNKEL (reference sequence). The CDR3 sequence is CASSSRPGPETQYF. CDR3 nucleotide sequence: TGTGCCAGCAGCTCGCGACCTGGGCCCGAGACCCAGTACTTC.

The chain links TRBV3-1 to TRBJ1-6, with 9 nucleotides matching TRBD1. The CDR3 contains 14 residues. Germline V gene data show CDR1 as LGHDT and CDR2 as YNNKEL (reference sequence). V shed 4 bases, J shed 10 bases, and the junction held 5 bases outside the gene matches. The CDR3 DNA reads as TGTGCCAGCAGCCCGCAAACAGGGGGCTCACCCCTCCACTTT. It encodes CASSPQTGGSPLHF.

This rearrangement joins TRBV12-3 or TRBV12-4 to TRBJ2-7; 8 bases fit TRBD2. The V gene end was trimmed by 5 bases and the J gene end by 3 bases; junction bases not matched to a gene: 9. CDR3 size: 15 residues. CDR3 sequence reads: CASSPLGGGNYEQYF. CDR3 sequence (DNA): TGTGCCAGCAGTCCCCTCGGCGGGGGGAACTACGAGCAGTACTTC.

The CDR3 reads CSAELPGANVLTF. Written as DNA, the CDR3 is TGCAGTGCTGAGCTCCCTGGGGCCAACGTCCTGACTTTC. The chain links TRBV20-1 to TRBJ2-6; D uncertain. V gave up 5 bases and J gave up 2 bases, with 7 bases separating them. Germline loops: CDR1 DFQATT, CDR2 SNEGSKA (reference sequence). The CDR3 loop spans 13 amino acids.

The chain carries TRBV15 and TRBJ1-4, with D perhaps matching TRBD1 (5 bases). Trimming removed 8 bases from V and 8 bases from J, with 15 bases in between. Germline V gene data show CDR1 as LNHNV and CDR2 as YYDKDF (reference sequence). The CDR3 runs to 13 residues. DNA of the CDR3: TGTGCCACCCGACGGGGCGACGGAGAAAAACTGTTTTTT. This sequence encodes CATRRGDGEKLFF.

This clonotype was counted only a few times. V and J are TRBV3-1 and TRBJ2-7; D gene unclear. Per germline, CDR1 LGHDT and CDR2 YNNKEL (reference sequence). V lost 2 bases, J lost 2 bases, and 10 bases lay in between. The CDR3 has 14 residues. CDR3 nucleotide sequence: TGTGCCAGCAGCCAAAGGACCTTAACCTACGAGCAGTACTTC. As protein: CASSQRTLTYEQYF.

The chain has TRBV6-5 and TRBJ1-2, with D unclear. Germline-derived CDR1 and CDR2 are MNHEY and SVGAGI. The CDR3 is 17 amino acids. Deletions cut 0 bases from V and 4 bases from J, with 18 bases between. Here the CDR3 DNA reads TGTGCCAGCAGTTACTCGAATAATATAGCGGGCGCCTATGGCTACACCTTC. This codes for CASSYSNNIAGAYGYTF.

V usage is TRBV12-3 or TRBV12-4 and J usage is TRBJ2-7; TRBD1 matches 9 bases. V trimming: 6 bases; J trimming: 5 bases; junction bases outside the gene matches: 11. The CDR3 length is 15 residues. The CDR3: CASSPRDRVFNEQYF. DNA of the CDR3: TGTGCCAGCAGCCCCCGGGACAGGGTATTCAACGAGCAGTACTTC.

This chain connects TRBV20-1 to TRBJ1-5, with TRBD1 identical over 10 bases. The CDR3 runs 12 residues. The germline CDR1 and CDR2 sequences are DFQATT and SNEGSKA (reference sequence). V was pared by 6 bases and J by 7 bases, with 3 bases of the junction left unmatched. The CDR3 bases are TGCAGTGCACGGACAGGGGGACAGCCCCAGCATTTT. Residues: CSARTGGQPQHF.